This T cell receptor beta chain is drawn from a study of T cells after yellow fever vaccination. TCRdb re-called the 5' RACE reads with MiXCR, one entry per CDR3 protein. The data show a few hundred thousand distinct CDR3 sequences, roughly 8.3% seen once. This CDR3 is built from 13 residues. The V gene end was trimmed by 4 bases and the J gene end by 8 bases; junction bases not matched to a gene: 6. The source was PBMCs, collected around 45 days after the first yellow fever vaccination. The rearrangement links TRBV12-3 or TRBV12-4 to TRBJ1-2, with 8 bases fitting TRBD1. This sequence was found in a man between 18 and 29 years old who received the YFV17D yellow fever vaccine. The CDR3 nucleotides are TGTGCCAGCAGTTACTCAGGGGGCGGGGGCTACACCTTC. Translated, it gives CASSYSGGGGYTF.